These T cell receptor beta chains were read from a single sample in a study of regulatory T cells in long-lasting Graves disease. TCRdb re-called the multiplex PCR reads with MiXCR, one entry per CDR3 protein. The sample yields roughly 500,000 distinct CDR3 sequences, around a fifth seen once. This material consisted of peripheral blood mononuclear cells (PBMCs), taken when the disease was refractory, from a patient treated with antithyroid drugs. The receptors were gathered from a female donor with Graves disease. Each CDR3 is given without its conserved first and last residue. Some rows mark clone size as missing; the rest say once, few, many or name a class of expanded clone.

cdr3_length: 11; v_call: TRBV27; j_call: TRBJ1-1; clone_size: many; cdr3_aa: ASRELMNTEAF
cdr3_length: 11; v_call: TRBV4-1; j_call: TRBJ1-5; clone_size: -; cdr3_aa: ASSQAGGDPQH
cdr3_length: 10; v_call: TRBV20-1; j_call: TRBJ1-6; clone_size: -; cdr3_aa: SAPGGNSPLH
cdr3_length: 11; v_call: TRBV29-1; j_call: TRBJ1-5; clone_size: few; cdr3_aa: SVDTGSNQPQH
cdr3_length: 13; v_call: TRBV28; j_call: TRBJ2-1; clone_size: -; cdr3_aa: ASNRRQGSYNEQF
cdr3_length: 13; v_call: TRBV2; j_call: TRBJ2-7; clone_size: many; cdr3_aa: ASSRGGAGFYEQY
cdr3_length: 9; v_call: TRBV28; j_call: TRBJ2-5; clone_size: many; cdr3_aa: ASRFYETQY
cdr3_length: 13; v_call: TRBV2; j_call: TRBJ1-1; clone_size: many; cdr3_aa: ASSEAGAQNTEAF
cdr3_length: 11; v_call: TRBV11-2; j_call: TRBJ1-1; clone_size: many; cdr3_aa: ASSVSGNTEAF
cdr3_length: 14; v_call: TRBV6-1; j_call: TRBJ1-1; clone_size: many; cdr3_aa: ASRPDRALGYTEAF
cdr3_length: 13; v_call: TRBV28; j_call: TRBJ2-3; clone_size: -; cdr3_aa: ASSLYQGPPDTQY
cdr3_length: 9; v_call: TRBV5-8; j_call: TRBJ1-2; clone_size: -; cdr3_aa: AGGTGFGYT
cdr3_length: 13; v_call: TRBV28; j_call: TRBJ2-5; clone_size: -; cdr3_aa: ASSLFRGGQETQY
cdr3_length: 11; v_call: TRBV5-6; j_call: TRBJ1-1; clone_size: -; cdr3_aa: ASSLGRTTEAF
cdr3_length: 12; v_call: TRBV7-3; j_call: TRBJ2-6; clone_size: many; cdr3_aa: ASSLSPGANVLT
cdr3_length: 11; v_call: TRBV5-1; j_call: TRBJ2-4; clone_size: many; cdr3_aa: ASKSAGEDIQY
cdr3_length: 14; v_call: TRBV7-8; j_call: TRBJ2-3; clone_size: few; cdr3_aa: ASSLAGGRATDTQY
cdr3_length: 13; v_call: TRBV20-1; j_call: TRBJ2-2; clone_size: few; cdr3_aa: SAEGGDLNTGELF
cdr3_length: 10; v_call: TRBV7-2; j_call: TRBJ1-1; clone_size: -; cdr3_aa: ASSENRGEAF
cdr3_length: 12; v_call: TRBV10-3; j_call: -; clone_size: few; cdr3_aa: AISEGTGGETQY
cdr3_length: 13; v_call: TRBV7-2; j_call: TRBJ2-5; clone_size: few; cdr3_aa: ASSFLDRAQETQY
cdr3_length: 15; v_call: TRBV5-1; j_call: TRBJ2-3; clone_size: few; cdr3_aa: ASSLGVGISSTDTQY
cdr3_length: 14; v_call: TRBV7-9; j_call: TRBJ2-4; clone_size: many; cdr3_aa: ASSSIPTEAKNIQY
cdr3_length: 12; v_call: TRBV29-1; j_call: TRBJ2-7; clone_size: many; cdr3_aa: SVEERTGSYEQY
cdr3_length: 9; v_call: TRBV19; j_call: TRBJ1-2; clone_size: few; cdr3_aa: AIRQAYGYT
cdr3_length: 12; v_call: TRBV28; j_call: TRBJ1-1; clone_size: many; cdr3_aa: ASNPRAWDTEAF
cdr3_length: 12; v_call: TRBV6-9; j_call: TRBJ1-1; clone_size: many; cdr3_aa: ASSYSEGYTEAF
cdr3_length: 11; v_call: TRBV5-1; j_call: TRBJ2-7; clone_size: many; cdr3_aa: ASTDRGGNEQY
cdr3_length: 13; v_call: TRBV28; j_call: TRBJ2-7; clone_size: few; cdr3_aa: ASSGAGSRPYEQY
cdr3_length: 14; v_call: TRBV28; j_call: TRBJ2-7; clone_size: many; cdr3_aa: ASSPRLAGAGNEQY
cdr3_length: 16; v_call: TRBV20-1; j_call: TRBJ1-4; clone_size: few; cdr3_aa: SARGRQGLTSTNEKLF
cdr3_length: 10; v_call: TRBV7-8; j_call: TRBJ1-1; clone_size: many; cdr3_aa: ASRGQNTEAF
cdr3_length: 12; v_call: TRBV19; j_call: TRBJ2-5; clone_size: -; cdr3_aa: ASSMVGLAETQY
cdr3_length: 12; v_call: TRBV28; j_call: TRBJ1-5; clone_size: many; cdr3_aa: ASSLGREGRPQH
cdr3_length: 12; v_call: TRBV4-3; j_call: TRBJ2-7; clone_size: -; cdr3_aa: ASSQGQRAYEQY
cdr3_length: 13; v_call: TRBV13; j_call: TRBJ2-5; clone_size: many; cdr3_aa: ASSLLAGLGETQY
cdr3_length: 12; v_call: TRBV7-9; j_call: TRBJ2-7; clone_size: few; cdr3_aa: ASSMGQGIYEQY
cdr3_length: 20; v_call: TRBV7-2; j_call: TRBJ2-3; clone_size: -; cdr3_aa: ASSLDPGLAGGSMGSTDTQY
cdr3_length: 12; v_call: TRBV12-3/TRBV12-4; j_call: TRBJ1-1; clone_size: many; cdr3_aa: ASSLRAQGSEAF
cdr3_length: 11; v_call: TRBV18; j_call: TRBJ1-4; clone_size: few; cdr3_aa: ATAGQRNEKLF
cdr3_length: 12; v_call: TRBV7-2; j_call: TRBJ2-2; clone_size: few; cdr3_aa: ASSFGGLTGELF
cdr3_length: 13; v_call: TRBV20-1; j_call: TRBJ1-5; clone_size: -; cdr3_aa: SASPPLGDNQPQH
cdr3_length: 13; v_call: TRBV24-1; j_call: TRBJ2-5; clone_size: -; cdr3_aa: ATSDYREMGETQY
cdr3_length: 11; v_call: TRBV29-1; j_call: TRBJ1-5; clone_size: many; cdr3_aa: SVRDSYNQPQH
cdr3_length: 12; v_call: TRBV19; j_call: TRBJ2-7; clone_size: -; cdr3_aa: ASSIVWDHYEQY
cdr3_length: 13; v_call: TRBV5-1; j_call: TRBJ2-7; clone_size: few; cdr3_aa: ASSLNLASSYEQY
cdr3_length: 14; v_call: TRBV20-1; j_call: TRBJ2-5; clone_size: few; cdr3_aa: SARGPRAQYQETQY
cdr3_length: 10; v_call: TRBV29-1; j_call: TRBJ1-2; clone_size: many; cdr3_aa: SVVPFNYGYT
cdr3_length: 13; v_call: TRBV7-9; j_call: TRBJ2-7; clone_size: few; cdr3_aa: ASTPIGTGLYGQY